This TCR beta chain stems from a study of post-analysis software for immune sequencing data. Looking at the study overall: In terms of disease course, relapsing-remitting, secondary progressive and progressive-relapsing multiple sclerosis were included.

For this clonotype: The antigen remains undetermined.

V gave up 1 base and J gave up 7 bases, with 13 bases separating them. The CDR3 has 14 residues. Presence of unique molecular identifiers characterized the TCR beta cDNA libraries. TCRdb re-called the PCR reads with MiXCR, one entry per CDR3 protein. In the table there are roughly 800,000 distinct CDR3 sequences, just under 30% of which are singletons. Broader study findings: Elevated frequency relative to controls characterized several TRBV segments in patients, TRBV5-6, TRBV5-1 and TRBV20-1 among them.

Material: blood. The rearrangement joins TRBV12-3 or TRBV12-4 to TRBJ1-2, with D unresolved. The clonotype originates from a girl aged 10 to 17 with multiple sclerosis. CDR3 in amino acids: CASSLVRSAGGYTF. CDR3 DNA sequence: TGTGCCAGCAGTTTAGTACGTTCAGCGGGTGGCTACACCTTC.